The rows below give T cell receptor beta chains drawn from one sample of a study of blood T cell repertoires in COVID-19. Generated by immunoSEQ multiplex PCR, the TCRdb table keeps only in-frame clones and is missing some. The sample includes under 200,000 clones, 65% to 85% of them seen just once. The sequencing input was peripheral blood. The source of these receptors is a man between 60 and 70 years old with active or convalescent COVID-19. Each CDR3 is given with its conserved first and last residue. A D gene is named only where the DNA matches it firmly. Size is omitted from some rows. Given values are once, few, many or a class for expanded clones.

V	D	J	size	CDR3	DNA
TRBV15	-	TRBJ1-5	-	CVTRGLGGASNQPQHF	TGTGTCACCAGAGGCCTGGGAGGGGCAAGCAATCAGCCCCAGCATTTT
TRBV7-9	-	TRBJ1-2	-	CASSPPRTGGGYTF	TGTGCCAGCAGCCCCCCACGAACCGGCGGTGGCTACACCTTC
TRBV6-5	-	TRBJ1-3	-	CASSHGGGRGNTIYF	TGTGCCAGCAGTCATGGGGGGGGGAGAGGAAACACCATATATTTT
TRBV5-1	TRBD1	TRBJ1-5	-	CASSLSGGEGQPQHF	TGCGCCAGCAGCTTATCAGGGGGCGAGGGTCAGCCCCAGCATTTT
TRBV19	-	TRBJ1-5	few	CASSIDGGGNQPQHF	TGTGCCAGTAGTATAGATGGGGGCGGCAATCAGCCCCAGCATTTT
TRBV9	TRBD1	TRBJ1-5	-	CASSAGQGQSQHF	TGTGCCAGCAGCGCTGGACAGGGGCAATCCCAGCATTTT
TRBV11-3	-	TRBJ2-2	-	CASSLFGPPHTGELFF	TGTGCCAGCAGCTTATTTGGCCCTCCGCACACCGGGGAGCTGTTTTTT
TRBV18	TRBD2	TRBJ2-3	-	CASSQRTSGSADTQYF	TGTGCCAGCTCACAACGGACTAGCGGGAGCGCAGATACGCAGTATTTT
TRBV4-3	-	TRBJ2-7	-	CASSHQVSYEQYF	TGCGCCAGCAGCCACCAGGTCTCCTACGAGCAGTACTTC
TRBV29-1	TRBD2	TRBJ2-7	-	CSAEGTSGSSNPYEQYF	TGCAGCGCCGAGGGCACTAGCGGGAGCTCCAACCCCTACGAGCAGTACTTC
TRBV29-1	-	TRBJ1-1	-	CSVRGGGTEAFF	TGCAGCGTCCGCGGGGGCGGGACTGAAGCTTTCTTT
TRBV3-1/TRBV3-2	-	TRBJ2-3	once	CASSQDVPNTDTQYF	TGTGCCAGCAGCCAAGATGTACCTAACACAGATACGCAGTATTTT
TRBV11-1	TRBD1	TRBJ2-1	few	CASSKLLGQGGNEQFF	TGTGCCAGCAGCAAACTTCTGGGACAGGGCGGCAATGAGCAGTTCTTC
TRBV3-1/TRBV3-2	TRBD2	TRBJ2-3	-	CASSRLLVGGRTDTQYF	TGTGCCAGCAGCCGATTGTTGGTCGGCGGGAGAACAGATACGCAGTATTTT
TRBV6-6	TRBD1	TRBJ1-2	-	CASSYSGQGAYTF	TGTGCCAGCAGTTACTCCGGACAGGGTGCCTACACCTTC
TRBV5-1	TRBD1	TRBJ2-6	few	CASSAGQVSGANVLTF	TGCGCCAGCAGCGCGGGACAGGTTTCTGGGGCCAACGTCCTGACTTTC
TRBV12-5	-	TRBJ1-1	-	CASVLVEGSEAFF	TGTGCTAGTGTCCTAGTAGAAGGGAGTGAAGCTTTCTTT
TRBV2	TRBD1	TRBJ1-2	-	CASTRDRVDRGYTF	TGTGCCAGCACCCGGGACAGGGTGGATAGGGGCTACACCTTC
TRBV9	TRBD1	TRBJ1-1	-	CASSEGTGDTEAFF	TGTGCCAGCAGCGAGGGGACAGGAGATACTGAAGCTTTCTTT
TRBV20-1	-	TRBJ2-7	-	CSAISSYEQYF	TGCAGTGCTATAAGTAGCTACGAGCAGTACTTC
TRBV6-2/TRBV6-3	TRBD1	TRBJ1-5	-	CASSYSSIQGAGPQHF	TGTGCCAGCAGTTACTCGAGTATTCAGGGGGCCGGGCCCCAGCATTTT
TRBV2	-	TRBJ1-4	-	CASTPERGEKLFF	TGTGCCAGCACTCCGGAGCGGGGGGAAAAACTGTTTTTT
TRBV11-2	-	TRBJ1-6	-	CASKRSYNSPLHF	TGTGCCAGCAAACGTAGCTATAATTCACCCCTCCACTTT
TRBV27	-	TRBJ2-7	-	CASTPSWGGYEQYF	TGTGCCAGCACTCCCTCCTGGGGCGGATACGAGCAGTACTTC
TRBV29-1	TRBD1	TRBJ1-2	once	CSADHGTGRYGYTF	TGCAGCGCCGACCACGGGACAGGGCGATATGGCTACACCTTC
TRBV15	TRBD1	TRBJ1-2	-	CATSRKDRELFHGYTF	TGTGCCACCAGCAGAAAAGACAGGGAGCTCTTCCATGGCTACACCTTC
TRBV7-3	-	TRBJ2-1	-	CASSAFPSSYNEQFF	TGTGCCAGCAGCGCTTTCCCGAGCTCCTACAATGAGCAGTTCTTC
TRBV12-3/TRBV12-4	-	TRBJ1-3	-	CASSTWDSPTIYF	TGTGCCAGCTCCACTTGGGACTCTCCCACCATATATTTT
TRBV4-1	-	TRBJ1-5	-	CASSQDVTDQPQHF	TGCGCCAGCAGCCAAGACGTTACGGATCAGCCCCAGCATTTT
TRBV2	-	TRBJ1-1	-	CASRLHLGGEAFF	TGTGCCAGCAGGCTACATCTGGGGGGGGAAGCTTTCTTT
TRBV4-2	TRBD1	TRBJ1-2	-	CASSQTGQGTYGYTF	TGTGCCAGCAGCCAAACGGGACAGGGGACCTATGGCTACACCTTC
TRBV6-2/TRBV6-3	TRBD1	TRBJ2-2	-	CASSGQGSGELFF	TGTGCCAGCAGTGGACAGGGGTCCGGGGAGCTGTTTTTT
TRBV27	TRBD2	TRBJ2-5	-	CASSFRSGSGQETQYF	TGTGCCAGCAGTTTTCGGAGCGGGAGCGGACAAGAGACCCAGTACTTC
TRBV14	-	TRBJ2-1	few	CASSPFKANEQFF	TGTGCCAGCTCACCCTTCAAAGCGAACGAGCAGTTCTTC
TRBV5-1	-	TRBJ2-3	few	CASSPGQYVGSSTDTQYF	TGCGCCAGCAGCCCCGGACAGTATGTGGGATCTAGCACAGATACGCAGTATTTT
TRBV4-1	TRBD1	TRBJ1-2	-	CASSHTGTGRAGNYGYTF	TGCGCCAGCAGCCACACCGGGACAGGGAGGGCGGGGAACTATGGCTACACCTTC
TRBV6-5	-	TRBJ2-3	-	CASSLEGTDTQYF	TGTGCCAGCAGCCTAGAAGGCACAGATACGCAGTATTTT
TRBV6-2/TRBV6-3	-	TRBJ2-7	few	CASSYSSSPYEQYF	TGTGCCAGCAGTTACTCGTCCAGTCCGTACGAGCAGTACTTC
TRBV7-3	-	TRBJ1-3	-	CASSQRYGNTIYF	TGTGCCAGCAGTCAACGCTATGGAAACACCATATATTTT
TRBV4-3	-	TRBJ2-1	-	CASSQEWGASGSYNEQFF	TGCGCCAGCAGCCAAGAATGGGGGGCTAGCGGTTCCTACAATGAGCAGTTCTTC
TRBV7-2	-	TRBJ2-7	-	CASSLLGGRGYF	TGTGCCAGCAGCTTGCTGGGGGGACGCGGGTACTTC
TRBV2	TRBD2	TRBJ2-2	-	CASSRGLAGERELFF	TGTGCCAGCAGCCGAGGGCTAGCGGGAGAGCGGGAGCTGTTTTTT
TRBV7-3	-	TRBJ1-5	-	CASSLTRNQPQHF	TGTGCCAGCAGCTTAACGAGGAATCAGCCCCAGCATTTT
TRBV27	-	TRBJ2-5	-	CASSLRTEHTTQYF	TGTGCCAGCAGTTTAAGGACAGAGCACACGACCCAGTACTTC
TRBV28	TRBD2	TRBJ2-5	-	CASSLGLAGAVETQYF	TGTGCCAGCAGCCTCGGGCTAGCGGGGGCGGTAGAGACCCAGTACTTC
TRBV19	TRBD2	TRBJ2-1	-	CASTLGHRRLAEVNEQFF	TGTGCCAGTACCCTAGGGCACAGGCGCCTAGCGGAGGTCAATGAGCAGTTCTTC
TRBV9	TRBD2	TRBJ2-2	-	CASSSGLGARNTNTGELFF	TGTGCCAGCAGCTCGGGACTAGGAGCCAGAAATACGAACACCGGGGAGCTGTTTTTT
TRBV29-1	TRBD1	TRBJ2-7	-	CSAGQDSYEQYF	TGCAGCGCAGGACAGGATTCCTACGAGCAGTACTTC
TRBV7-2	TRBD2	TRBJ2-7	-	CASSLPGLAAYEQYF	TGTGCCAGCAGCTTACCGGGACTAGCGGCTTACGAGCAGTACTTC
TRBV29-1	TRBD1	TRBJ1-2	many	CSVGQSTNYGYTF	TGCAGCGTGGGACAGTCCACTAACTATGGCTACACCTTC
TRBV28	-	TRBJ1-1	-	CASSPWTGDTEAFF	TGTGCCAGCAGTCCTTGGACTGGGGACACTGAAGCTTTCTTT
TRBV29-1	-	TRBJ2-1	-	CSVGVAASYNEQFF	TGCAGCGTTGGAGTAGCGGCCTCTTACAATGAGCAGTTCTTC